The T cell receptor beta chain described here comes from a study of T cell responses to AZD1222 COVID-19 vaccine. Generated by immunoSEQ multiplex PCR, the TCRdb table keeps only in-frame clones and is missing some. The sample consists of about 100,000 clones, roughly 86% of them appearing once. Germline V gene lookup returns CDR1 MNHEY and CDR2 SVGAGI. V dropped 5 bases and J dropped 0; count of bases not matched to a gene: 2. The CDR3 is made up of 15 amino acids. Material: peripheral blood, obtained 28 days after the second AZD1222 dose. This TCR derives from an adult who received the AZD1222 COVID-19 vaccine. V gene TRBV6-5 combines with J gene TRBJ1-3; TRBD1 matches at 9 bases. The CDR3 loop is CASSKGQGSGNTIYF. The CDR3 coding sequence is TGTGCCAGCAGTAAGGGACAGGGCTCTGGAAACACCATATATTTT.